This T cell receptor (beta chain) is drawn from a study of cytomegalovirus exposure and HLA in healthy donors. Notes on the study in general: It was assumed in the presence/absence analyses that sequencing depth was roughly uniform across donors. A later analysis linked a missense variant in DCLRE1C to the trimming of TCR beta V and J genes.

PCR used 60 Vbeta primers and 13 Jbeta primers. Here immunoSEQ multiplex PCR was the method, and the copy in TCRdb shows in-frame clones only, minus some. The sample has approximately 76,000 clones; 65% to 85% are singletons. A note on this clone: Its antigen remains unidentified.

Germline V gene data show CDR1 as PRHDT and CDR2 as FYEKMQ (reference sequence). The V end lost 0 bases, the J end lost 1 base, and 4 bases lay between the germline ends. This CDR3 is 13 amino acids long. The chain recombines TRBV13 with TRBJ2-7; D is unclear. The sequence derives from a woman in her 40s in good health and CMV-seropositive. Sequenced material: PBMCs. Written as DNA, the CDR3 is TGTGCCAGCAGCTTAGGGAGATCCTACGAGCAGTACTTC. Protein sequence: CASSLGRSYEQYF.